Listed here are 24 T cell receptor beta chains from one sample, sequenced in a study of blood T cells in healthy people across ages. Primers used in a second PCR of about 7 to 12 cycles were a sample-barcoded 5' primer and a J-beta primer mix. Using its own MiXCR run on the 5' RACE reads, TCRdb lists one record per CDR3 protein. This table has 700,000 to 800,000 distinct CDR3 sequences, roughly 47% appearing once. The sequencing sample was made of blood. The receptors were gathered from a woman aged 55-75 years in good health.

The CDR3 reads CASSQVASGSLGEQFF. For the CDR3, the DNA is TGCGCCAGCAGCCAAGTAGCTAGCGGGAGTTTGGGAGAGCAGTTCTTC. The chain has TRBV4-3 and TRBJ2-1, with TRBD2 matching 10 bases. Trimming took 1 base from V and 10 from J; bases not matched to a gene: 10. Germline assignment: CDR1 LGHNA and CDR2 YSLEER. The CDR3 extends over 16 amino acids.

This clonotype was seen more than once but under ten times. The rearrangement links TRBV10-3 to TRBJ2-3, with TRBD2 matching 11 bases. CDR1 and CDR2 (germline): ENHRY, SYGVKD. The CDR3 extends over 15 amino acids. Trimming removed 6 bases from V and 6 bases from J; junction bases left unmatched: 8. For the CDR3, the DNA is TGTGCCATCAGCCATAGTGCTAGCGGGGGGGATACGCAGTATTTT. The encoded protein is CAISHSASGGDTQYF.

The CDR3 spells CASRIGDNNHEQYF. The CDR3, as DNA: TGTGCCAGCAGGATAGGGGACAATAACCACGAGCAGTACTTC. This chain connects TRBV2 to TRBJ2-5; TRBD1 might be the D (6 bases). The J call may be in error: the DNA end matches TRBJ2-7 better. Germline CDR1 and CDR2: SNHLY and FYNNEI. The CDR3 is 14 amino acids.

This clonotype occurred a few times. The rearrangement joins TRBV5-5 to TRBJ2-6; 9 nucleotides match TRBD1. Germline CDR1 and CDR2: SGHKS and YYEKEE (reference sequence). The CDR3 contains 17 residues. The V segment lost 4 bases and the J segment 0 bases; nucleotides outside the gene matches: 5. This CDR3 reads CASSPTGGISGANVLTF. As DNA, the CDR3 is TGTGCCAGCAGCCCGACAGGGGGTATCTCTGGGGCCAACGTCCTGACTTTC.

This sequence joins TRBV20-1 and TRBJ2-7, with 10 bases aligning to TRBD1. This CDR3 has 13 amino acids. Trimming at V came to 6 bases and at J to 5 bases, leaving 7 bases not matched to a gene. Germline CDR1 DFQATT, CDR2 SNEGSKA (reference sequence). The CDR3 spells CSAGMDRGNEQYF. In DNA form, the CDR3 reads TGCAGTGCGGGGATGGACAGGGGGAACGAGCAGTACTTC.

This clonotype has a handful of counts. DNA for the CDR3: TGTGCCAGCAGTTACTCGAATCATCCACCTAACTATGGCTACACCTTC. Encoded protein: CASSYSNHPPNYGYTF. The chain recombines TRBV6-7 with TRBJ1-2, with D unclear. TRBV6-7 is recorded as an ORF, its role being uncertain. CDR3 length: 16 residues. V was pared by 0 bases and J by 0 bases, with 11 bases between.

Here the CDR3 DNA reads TGTGCCAGCAGCAAGGGGGACAGGGAGTGTTACTGCGAGCAGTACTTC. This sequence encodes CASSKGDRECYCEQYF. The chain links TRBV21-1 to TRBJ2-7; the D call TRBD1 from the table was never checked on the DNA. TRBV21-1 is shown as a pseudogene. The CDR3 has 16 amino acids.

The chain links TRBV28 to TRBJ2-5, with 8 bases fitting TRBD1. The CDR3 length is 15 residues. Germline CDR1 MDHEN, CDR2 SYDVKM. With V trimmed by 5 bases and J by 5 bases, 10 bases remained unmatched. CDR3 amino acids: CASSPRQGRYETQYF. CDR3 sequence (DNA): TGTGCCAGCAGTCCCCGACAGGGGAGATACGAGACCCAGTACTTC.

This chain connects TRBV20-1 to TRBJ2-1; 8 positions match TRBD2. V shed 3 bases and J 4 bases; nucleotides not matched to a gene: 11. Germline loops: CDR1 DFQATT, CDR2 SNEGSKA (reference sequence). The CDR3 consists of 16 residues. DNA for the CDR3: TGCAGTGCTAGGGCCCCCGGGACTAGTATTTACAATGAGCAGTTCTTC. Translating gives CSARAPGTSIYNEQFF.

With respect to this clonotype: A much more abundant neighbour one base away suggests this may be a read error. The chain couples TRBV29-1 to TRBJ2-5; either TRBD1 or TRBD2 may supply D (5 bases each). Per germline, CDR1 SQVTM and CDR2 ANQGSEA. Trimming cost V 6 bases and J 11 bases, with 25 bases left between them. The CDR3 is 14 amino acids. The CDR3 DNA is TGCAGCGTAACCGGGACCGAGGCCTACAATGAGCAGTACTTC. Translation gives CSVTGTEAYNEQYF.

This clonotype showed up just a few times. The rearrangement links TRBV6-2 or TRBV6-3 to TRBJ2-7; unclear D gene. Per the germline V gene, CDR1 is MNHEY and CDR2 is SVGEGT. V lost 3 bases and J lost 2, with 14 bases in between. The CDR3 extends over 15 amino acids. The CDR3 nucleotides read TGTGCCAGCAGTTATGGTTTTGGAACCCCCTACGAGCAGTACTTC. It is translated as CASSYGFGTPYEQYF.

The chain employs TRBV7-7 and TRBJ2-5; 9 bases match TRBD2. V was clipped by 1 base and J by 9 bases; unmatched bases: 6. The germline gives CDR1 SSHAT, CDR2 FNYEAQ (reference sequence). The CDR3 sequence is 14 residues long. CDR3: CASSLGTSEGPQYF. The CDR3 DNA reads TGTGCCAGCAGCTTAGGGACTAGCGAGGGGCCCCAGTACTTC.

The J gene is TRBJ2-4, the V gene TRBV18, with unresolved D. In germline, CDR1 is KGHSH, CDR2 LQKENI. V lost 6 bases and J lost 3, with 15 bases in between. This CDR3 is 15 amino acids long. CDR3: CASSPVGGDKNIQYF. CDR3 in DNA: TGTGCCAGCTCCCCGGTTGGTGGGGACAAAAACATTCAGTACTTC.

The CDR3 loop is CASSEASGQGYEQYF. In DNA, the CDR3 is TGTGCCAGCAGTGAAGCCTCGGGGCAGGGGTACGAGCAGTACTTC. The genes are TRBV6-1 and TRBJ2-7; D perhaps matches TRBD1 (6 bases). Deletions cut 0 bases from V and 4 bases from J, with 13 bases between. This CDR3 has 15 residues. Germline lookup yields CDR1 MNHNS and CDR2 SASEGT.

The chain joins TRBV4-3 to TRBJ2-2; D is perhaps TRBD1 or TRBD2 (5 bases each). The CDR3 sequence is 16 residues long. V was trimmed by 0 bases and J by 7 bases, leaving 15 bases between them. The V gene's germline CDR1 is LGHNA and CDR2 YSLEER. The CDR3 DNA reads as TGCGCCAGCAGCCAAGATGGGGGAGCAGACAACGGGGAGCTGTTTTTT. Its translation: CASSQDGGADNGELFF.

This clonotype was seen just once. Because it lacks the conserved phenylalanine or tryptophan at the end, this CDR3 is likely a read error. V usage is TRBV14 and J usage is TRBJ2-5; a possible D gene is TRBD2 (6 bases). Trimming took 4 bases from V and 2 from J, leaving 11 bases between them. This CDR3 contains 14 residues. The V gene's germline CDR1 is SGHDN and CDR2 FVKESK. The CDR3 reads CASSPGTHQETQYY. The DNA for the CDR3 is TGTGCCAGCAGCCCCGGGACTCATCAAGAGACCCAGTACTAC.

The chain recombines TRBV7-9 with TRBJ2-1, with D uncertain. CDR1 is SEHNR and CDR2 is FQNEAQ in the germline V gene (reference sequence). This CDR3 is 12 amino acids long. V was trimmed by 5 bases and J by 9 bases, leaving 11 bases between them. The CDR3 spells CASSAGGGEQFF. DNA of the CDR3: TGTGCCAGCAGCGCCGGCGGCGGTGAGCAGTTCTTC.

In DNA, the CDR3 is TGTGCCAGCAGTTCCCAGGGACTCAGCACCGGGGAGCTGTTTTTT. Its protein product is CASSSQGLSTGELFF. V is TRBV27 and J is TRBJ2-2; D may be TRBD2 (6 bases). Trimming took 4 bases from V and 4 from J, leaving 13 bases between them. This CDR3 comprises 15 residues. Germline assignment: CDR1 MNHEY and CDR2 SMNVEV (reference sequence).

In its sample, this clonotype was seen many times. V usage is TRBV29-1 and J usage is TRBJ2-6; D might be TRBD1 (6 bases). V lost 4 bases, J lost 1 base, and 11 bases lay in between. Germline V lookup: CDR1 SQVTM, CDR2 ANQGSEA. The CDR3 totals 15 residues. The CDR3 reads CSVARDTSGANVLTF. The CDR3 bases are TGCAGCGTTGCCAGGGACACATCTGGGGCCAACGTCCTGACTTTC.

The CDR3 nucleotides are TGTGCCAGCAGCTTAGGGGGCCGGGAAACAGATACGCAGTATTTT. Translating it yields CASSLGGRETDTQYF. This rearrangement joins TRBV7-3 to TRBJ2-3; D might be TRBD1 (6 bases). From germline, CDR1 is SGHTA and CDR2 FQGTGA. V dropped 2 bases and J dropped 3 bases, with 12 bases sitting between them. The CDR3 is 15 residues long.

This clonotype was observed many times. The gene calls are TRBV7-2 and TRBJ2-7; unclear D gene. This CDR3 comprises 15 residues. Trimming removed 0 bases from V and 2 bases from J, with 11 bases in between. Germline V lookup: CDR1 SGHTA, CDR2 FQGNSA. The CDR3 nucleotides read TGTGCCAGCAGCTTAGCGGGCAGAAACCCCTACGAGCAGTACTTC. It specifies CASSLAGRNPYEQYF.

The chain links TRBV5-5 to TRBJ2-5; the D gene could be TRBD1 or TRBD2 (6 bases each). The V gene's germline CDR1 is SGHKS and CDR2 YYEKEE (reference sequence). V was cut by 0 bases and J by 5 bases, with 11 bases left in between. The CDR3 length is 14 residues. CDR3 sequence (DNA): TGTGCCAGCAGCTTGGTCGGGGGCAGGGAGACCCAGTACTTC. It yields the protein CASSLVGGRETQYF. The whole variable domain, remainder taken from reference TRBV5-5 and TRBJ2-5, is DAGVTQSPTHLIKTRGQQVTLRCSPISGHKSVSWYQQVLGQGPQFIFQYYEKEERGRGNFPDRFSARQFPNYSSELNVNALLLGDSALYLCASSLVGGRETQYFGPGTRLLVL.

The chain has TRBV7-2 and TRBJ2-1, with 9 nucleotides matching TRBD2. With V trimmed by 4 bases and J by 2 bases, 9 bases remained unmatched. This CDR3 has 17 amino acids. The V gene's germline CDR1 is SGHTA and CDR2 FQGNSA. The CDR3, as DNA: TGTGCCAGCAGCTATAGGTCCGCTAGCGGGACCTACAATGAGCAGTTCTTC. Translated: CASSYRSASGTYNEQFF.

The chain is built from TRBV28 and TRBJ1-2; no firm D call. CDR1 and CDR2 (germline): MDHEN, SYDVKM. V was cut by 6 bases and J by 4 bases, with 21 bases left in between. The CDR3 is 16 amino acids. The CDR3 bases are TGTGCCAGCAGGAACCCCGGTTCCTTTCCGGGCTATGGCTACACCTTC. It translates to CASRNPGSFPGYGYTF.